This T cell receptor beta chain derives from a study of PD-1 blockade in classical Hodgkin lymphoma. Study at large: Each patient was given nivolumab 3 mg/kg through a vein every 2 weeks.

This CDR3 is built from 16 residues. Germline CDR1 and CDR2: MNHNY and SVGAGI (reference sequence). The V and J ends lost 2 bases and 0 bases respectively, with 13 bases between them. All patients experienced relapse after autologous stem cell transplantation, and brentuximab vedotin exposure was variable. Repertoires were generated with immunoSEQ multiplex PCR, while TCRdb's copy carries only in-frame clones and drops some. The sample lists tens of thousands of clones; approximately 90% were seen once. Worth noting for this clone: The antigen remains unidentified.

General study findings and limits: Patients newly diagnosed and complete responders had comparable baseline diversity. Individuals initiating nivolumab under 1 year after ASCT were excluded.

The specimen comprised peripheral blood mononuclear cells (PBMCs), sampled before the second cycle of nivolumab. This chain links TRBV6-6 with TRBJ2-5; D possibly corresponds to TRBD2 (6 bases). The sequence came from a human donor with classical Hodgkin lymphoma. This CDR3 is CASSYPRRGYQETQYF. In DNA form, the CDR3 reads TGTGCCAGCAGTTACCCCAGGCGGGGCTACCAAGAGACCCAGTACTTC.